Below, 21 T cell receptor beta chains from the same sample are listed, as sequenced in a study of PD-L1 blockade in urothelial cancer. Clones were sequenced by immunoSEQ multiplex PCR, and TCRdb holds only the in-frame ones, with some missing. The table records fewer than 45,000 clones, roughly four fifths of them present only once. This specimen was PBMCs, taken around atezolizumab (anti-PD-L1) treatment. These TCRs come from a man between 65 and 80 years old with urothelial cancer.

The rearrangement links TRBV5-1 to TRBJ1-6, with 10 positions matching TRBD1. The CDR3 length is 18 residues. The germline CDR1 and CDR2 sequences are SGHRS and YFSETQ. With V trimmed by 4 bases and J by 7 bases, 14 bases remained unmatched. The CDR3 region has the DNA TGCGCCAGCAGCACCCACCCCGCGGGACAGGGGACAAATTCACCCCTCCACTTT. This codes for CASSTHPAGQGTNSPLHF.

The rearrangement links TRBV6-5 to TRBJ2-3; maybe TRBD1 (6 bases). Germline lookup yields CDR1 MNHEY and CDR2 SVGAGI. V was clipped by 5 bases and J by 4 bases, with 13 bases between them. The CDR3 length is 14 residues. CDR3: CASSKISGADTQYF. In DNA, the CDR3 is TGTGCCAGCAGTAAGATATCAGGGGCAGATACGCAGTATTTT.

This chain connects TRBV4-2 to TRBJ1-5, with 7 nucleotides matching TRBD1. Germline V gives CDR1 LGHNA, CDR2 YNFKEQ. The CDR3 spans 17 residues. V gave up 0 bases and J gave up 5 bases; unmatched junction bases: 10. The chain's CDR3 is CASSQDLGAGGYQPQHF. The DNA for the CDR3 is TGTGCCAGCAGCCAAGATCTCGGGGCAGGGGGTTATCAGCCCCAGCATTTT.

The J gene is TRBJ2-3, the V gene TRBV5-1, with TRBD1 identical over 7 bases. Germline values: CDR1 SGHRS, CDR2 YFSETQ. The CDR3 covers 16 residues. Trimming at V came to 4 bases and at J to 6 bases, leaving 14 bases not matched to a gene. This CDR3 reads CASSPHNRGFFDTQYF. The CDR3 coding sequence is TGCGCCAGCAGCCCTCATAACAGGGGTTTTTTCGATACGCAGTATTTT.

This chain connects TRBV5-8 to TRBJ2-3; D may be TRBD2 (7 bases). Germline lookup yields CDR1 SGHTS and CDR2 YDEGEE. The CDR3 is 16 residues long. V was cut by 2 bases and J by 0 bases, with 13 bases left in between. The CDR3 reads CASSLPGGPSTDTQYF. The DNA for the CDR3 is TGTGCCAGCAGCTTACCCGGGGGGCCAAGCACAGATACGCAGTATTTT.

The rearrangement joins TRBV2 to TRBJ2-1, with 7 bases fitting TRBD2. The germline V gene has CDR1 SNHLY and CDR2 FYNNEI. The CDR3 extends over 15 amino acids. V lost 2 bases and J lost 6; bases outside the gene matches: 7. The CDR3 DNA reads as TGTGCCAGCAGTGAATTACTAGCGATCAGCAATGAGCAGTTCTTC. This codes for CASSELLAISNEQFF. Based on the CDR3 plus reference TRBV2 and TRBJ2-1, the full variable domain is EPEVTQTPSHQVTQMGQEVILRCVPISNHLYFYWYRQILGQKVEFLVSFYNNEISEKSEIFDDQFSVERPDGSNFTLKIRSTKLEDSAMYFCASSELLAISNEQFFGPGTRLTVL.

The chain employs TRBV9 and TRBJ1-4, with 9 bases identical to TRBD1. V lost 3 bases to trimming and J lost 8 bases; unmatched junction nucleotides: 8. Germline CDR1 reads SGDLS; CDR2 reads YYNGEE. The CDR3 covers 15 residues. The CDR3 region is CASSGLGTGREKLFF. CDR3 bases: TGTGCCAGCAGCGGCCTTGGGACAGGGAGGGAAAAACTGTTTTTT.

The CDR3 nucleotides are TGTGCCAGCAGCTTCCTTACTAGCGGAGGATACAATGAGCAGTTCTTC. It is translated as CASSFLTSGGYNEQFF. The V call is TRBV7-6, the J call TRBJ2-1, with 8 bases matching TRBD2. The CDR3 has 16 amino acids. The germline V gene has CDR1 SGHVS and CDR2 FNYEAQ. Trimming cost V 3 bases and J 4 bases; bases outside gene matches: 8.

CDR3 sequence (DNA): TGTGCCAGCAGCTTAACCCAGGAGACCCAGTACTTC. This gives the protein CASSLTQETQYF. V gene TRBV7-9 combines with J gene TRBJ2-5; D is undetermined. The germline V and J ends were trimmed by 2 bases and 5 bases, with 6 bases remaining between them. The CDR3 sequence is 12 residues long. Germline-derived CDR1 and CDR2 are SEHNR and FQNEAQ (reference sequence).

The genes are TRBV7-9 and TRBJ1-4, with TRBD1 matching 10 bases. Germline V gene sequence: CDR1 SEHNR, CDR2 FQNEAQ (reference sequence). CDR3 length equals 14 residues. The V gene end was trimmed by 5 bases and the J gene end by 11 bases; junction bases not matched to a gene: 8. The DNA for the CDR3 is TGTGCCAGCAGCCGACAGGGGGCCATGGAGAAACTGTTTTTT. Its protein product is CASSRQGAMEKLFF.

CDR3 sequence (DNA): TGTGCCGCCGAACTGGGGAGCAAGACCCAGTACTTC. Translated: CAAELGSKTQYF. This sequence joins TRBV6-1 and TRBJ2-5; D might be TRBD2 (5 bases). Germline-derived CDR1 and CDR2 are MNHNS and SASEGT. CDR3 length: 12 amino acids. V lost 11 bases, J lost 6 bases, and 16 bases lay in between.

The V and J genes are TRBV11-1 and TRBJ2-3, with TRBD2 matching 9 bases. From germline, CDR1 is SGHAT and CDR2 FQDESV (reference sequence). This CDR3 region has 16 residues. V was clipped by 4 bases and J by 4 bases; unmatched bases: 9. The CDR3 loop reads CASSYLAGGPSDTQYF. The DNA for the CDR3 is TGTGCCAGCAGCTACCTGGCGGGAGGGCCTTCAGATACGCAGTATTTT. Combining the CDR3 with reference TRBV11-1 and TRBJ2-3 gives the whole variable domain EAEVAQSPRYKITEKSQAVAFWCDPISGHATLYWYRQILGQGPELLVQFQDESVVDDSQLPKDRFSAERLKGVDSTLKIQPAELGDSAMYLCASSYLAGGPSDTQYFGPGTRLTVL.

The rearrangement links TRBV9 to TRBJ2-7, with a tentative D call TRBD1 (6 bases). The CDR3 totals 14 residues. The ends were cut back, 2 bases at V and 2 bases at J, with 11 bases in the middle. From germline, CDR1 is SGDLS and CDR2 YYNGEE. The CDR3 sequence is CASSVQGQTYEQYF. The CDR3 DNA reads TGTGCCAGCAGCGTTCAGGGACAAACCTACGAGCAGTACTTC.

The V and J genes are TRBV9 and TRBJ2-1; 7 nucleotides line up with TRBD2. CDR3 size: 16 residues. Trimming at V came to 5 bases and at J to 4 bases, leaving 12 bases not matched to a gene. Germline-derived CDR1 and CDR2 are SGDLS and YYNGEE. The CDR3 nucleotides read TGTGCCAGCAGTCCCCGTTTTGGGGGGGGGTACAATGAGCAGTTCTTC. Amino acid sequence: CASSPRFGGGYNEQFF.

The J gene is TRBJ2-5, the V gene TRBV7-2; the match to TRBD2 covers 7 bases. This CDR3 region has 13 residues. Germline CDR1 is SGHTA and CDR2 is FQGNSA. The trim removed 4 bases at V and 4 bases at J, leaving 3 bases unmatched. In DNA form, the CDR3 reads TGTGCCAGCAGCTCGGGGGGTCCAGAGACCCAGTACTTC. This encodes CASSSGGPETQYF.

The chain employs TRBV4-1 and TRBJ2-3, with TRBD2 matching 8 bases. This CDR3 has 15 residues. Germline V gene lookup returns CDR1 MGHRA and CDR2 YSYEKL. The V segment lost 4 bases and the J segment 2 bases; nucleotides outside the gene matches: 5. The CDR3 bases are TGCGCCAGCAGCCTTCGACTAGCGATCACAGATACGCAGTATTTT. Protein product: CASSLRLAITDTQYF.

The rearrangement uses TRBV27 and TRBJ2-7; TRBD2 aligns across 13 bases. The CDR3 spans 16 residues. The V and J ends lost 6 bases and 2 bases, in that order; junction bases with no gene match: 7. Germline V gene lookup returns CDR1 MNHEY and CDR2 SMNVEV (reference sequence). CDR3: CASRGYGTSGTYEQYF. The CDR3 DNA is TGTGCCAGCAGGGGGTACGGGACTAGCGGGACCTACGAGCAGTACTTC.

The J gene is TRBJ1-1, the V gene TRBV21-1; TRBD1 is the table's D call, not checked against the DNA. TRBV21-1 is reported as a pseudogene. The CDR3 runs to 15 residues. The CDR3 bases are TGTGCCAGCACTGGAATGGTGGGCAGAACCGCCGAAGCTTTCTTT. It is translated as CASTGMVGRTAEAFF.

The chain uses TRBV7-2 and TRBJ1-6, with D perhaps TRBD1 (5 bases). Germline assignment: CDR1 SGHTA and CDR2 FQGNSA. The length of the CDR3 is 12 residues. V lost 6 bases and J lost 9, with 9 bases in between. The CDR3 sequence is CASRQESSPLHF. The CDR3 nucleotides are TGTGCCAGCAGACAGGAGTCTTCACCCCTCCACTTT.

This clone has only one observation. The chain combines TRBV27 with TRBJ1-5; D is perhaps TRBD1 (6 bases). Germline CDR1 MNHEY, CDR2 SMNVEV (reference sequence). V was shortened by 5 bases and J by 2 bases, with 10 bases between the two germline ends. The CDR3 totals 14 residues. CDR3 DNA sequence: TGTGCCAGCAGTCCCCGACAGGGCAATCAGCCCCAGCATTTT. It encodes CASSPRQGNQPQHF.

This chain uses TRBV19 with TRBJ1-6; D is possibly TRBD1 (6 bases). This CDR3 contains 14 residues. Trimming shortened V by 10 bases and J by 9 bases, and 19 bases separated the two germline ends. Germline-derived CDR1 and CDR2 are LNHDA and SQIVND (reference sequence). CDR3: CATAQGPDSSPLHF. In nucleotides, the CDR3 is TGTGCCACTGCTCAGGGGCCAGACTCTTCACCCCTCCACTTT.